This is a list of T cell receptor beta chains from one sample in a study of human T cells and chemical hapten exposure. TCRdb called the RACE reads again in MiXCR, with one record for every CDR3 protein. The repertoire holds about 340,000 distinct CDR3 sequences, about 7% seen once, with about 8% in the top ten. The material sequenced was whole blood, taken in connection with sensitization to the hapten diphenylcyclopropenone (DPC). Receptor source: a woman between 18 and 30 years old with alopecia areata. Some clones in this sample may be carry-over from other donors' samples. The CDR3 runs from the conserved cysteine through the conserved F or W. Each record gives: D gene, J gene, V gene, clone size, CDR3 DNA, CDR3 protein. D genes are given only for firm matches. Size is omitted from some rows. Given values are once, few, many or a class for expanded clones.

.	TRBJ1-4	TRBV7-2	few	TGTGCCAGCAGCTTAGGGGTCAGGGTTGGTGAAAAACTGTTTTTT	CASSLGVRVGEKLFF
TRBD2	TRBJ2-7	TRBV3-1	.	TGTGCCAGCAGACACCTAGCGGGGGACCACCCCTACGAGCAGTACTTC	CASRHLAGDHPYEQYF
TRBD1	TRBJ1-6	TRBV4-1	.	TGCGCCAGCAGCCAAGATAGTCCGACAGGGATTTATAATTCACCCCTCCACTTT	CASSQDSPTGIYNSPLHF
.	TRBJ1-3	TRBV6-6	.	TGTGCCAGCATTCCAGGACAGGGAAACACCATATATTTT	CASIPGQGNTIYF
.	TRBJ2-4	TRBV7-9	few	TGTGCCAGCAGCTTAATAGAGAGTAACAAAAACATTCAGTACTTC	CASSLIESNKNIQYF
.	TRBJ2-1	TRBV3-1	many	TGTGCCAGCAGCCGCCCTGGGGGCCAGGTGGGCAATGAGCAGTTCTTC	CASSRPGGQVGNEQFF
.	TRBJ1-1	TRBV7-9	few	TGTGCCAGCAACCCCAGGGGACATTTGGCCGAAGCTTTCTTT	CASNPRGHLAEAFF
.	TRBJ2-4	TRBV20-1	few	TGCAGTGCGAGGGAAGGGAGCGGCAAAAACATTCAGTACTTC	CSAREGSGKNIQYF
TRBD1	TRBJ2-5	TRBV6-6	.	TGTGCCAGCATTCCAGGGGGCACGGAGACCCAGTACTTC	CASIPGGTETQYF
.	TRBJ2-3	TRBV7-2	many	TGTGCCAGCAGCTTAGAGGCGGGGCGCCCAGATACGCAGTATTTT	CASSLEAGRPDTQYF
TRBD1	TRBJ1-5	TRBV6-2/TRBV6-3	.	TGTGCCAGCAGTTTACGGACAGGACGAAATCAGCCCCAGCATTTT	CASSLRTGRNQPQHF
.	TRBJ1-4	TRBV20-1	few	TGCAGTGCTAGCGGAGGAACAGATATTAATGAAAAACTGTTTTTT	CSASGGTDINEKLFF
.	TRBJ2-2	TRBV5-4	many	TGTGCCAGCAGCTTGAAGATTACCGGGGAGCTGTTTTTT	CASSLKITGELFF
TRBD2	TRBJ2-3	TRBV5-6	.	TGTGCCAGCAGCTTGACTAGCGGTAGCACAGATACGCAGTATTTT	CASSLTSGSTDTQYF
TRBD1	TRBJ2-7	TRBV28	few	TGTGCCAGCAGAAGACAGGGGATCTCCTACGAGCAGTACTTC	CASRRQGISYEQYF
.	TRBJ1-1	TRBV7-8	many	TGTGCCAGCAGCTTAAGACCGGGACATTCTCTCGCTTTCTTT	CASSLRPGHSLAFF
TRBD1	TRBJ2-7	TRBV20-1	.	TGCAGTGCTAGGGACCCGGGACAGGGAGACCACGAGCAGTACTTC	CSARDPGQGDHEQYF
.	TRBJ1-1	TRBV12-3/TRBV12-4	many	TGTGCCAGCAGCTCCGACACCCGGACTGAAGCTTTCTTT	CASSSDTRTEAFF
TRBD2	TRBJ2-7	TRBV2	.	TGTGCCAGCAGTGAACGAAGGCGGGGGGACTCCTACGAGCAGTACTTC	CASSERRRGDSYEQYF
.	TRBJ1-3	TRBV6-5	many	TGTGCCAGCAGTTACTCGTTTTGGAAGCTCGACGGAAACACCATATATTTT	CASSYSFWKLDGNTIYF
.	TRBJ1-2	TRBV28	few	TGTGCCAGCAGCCGAACAGGGGGCTACACCTTC	CASSRTGGYTF
.	TRBJ2-5	TRBV7-2	.	TGTGCCAGCAGCTTAGCGTCAAGGGAGACCCAGTACTTC	CASSLASRETQYF
TRBD2	TRBJ2-3	TRBV7-2	few	TGTGCCAGCAGCCTAGGACTAGCGGGGGGGTATGATACGCAGTATTTT	CASSLGLAGGYDTQYF
TRBD2	TRBJ2-2	TRBV13	few	TGTGCCAGCAGCCTCTCTAGCGGGGGGACCGGGGAGCTGTTTTTT	CASSLSSGGTGELFF
.	TRBJ1-1	TRBV2	.	TGTGCCAGCAGGGAGACCTCGGCTGGTGAAGCTTTCTTT	CASRETSAGEAFF
TRBD1	TRBJ1-5	TRBV7-8	few	TGTGCCAGCAGCTTAAGAGGACCCGGGACAGGTCGATTGTTGGACAATCAGCCCCAGCATTTT	CASSLRGPGTGRLLDNQPQHF
.	TRBJ1-1	TRBV27	many	TGTGCCAGCAGTTTTACGGTAAACACTGAAGCTTTCTTT	CASSFTVNTEAFF
TRBD1	TRBJ2-6	TRBV2	many	TGTGCCAGCAGCGGACAGGCTGGGGCCAACGTCCTGACTTTC	CASSGQAGANVLTF
TRBD2	TRBJ2-1	TRBV6-5	few	TGTGCCAGCAGTTACTCGATCGGCGGGGGGCAGTTCTTC	CASSYSIGGGQFF
.	TRBJ1-1	TRBV18	few	TGTGCCAGCTCACAGCTGGCAGGGGTTGAAGCTTTCTTT	CASSQLAGVEAFF
.	TRBJ1-5	TRBV20-1	few	TGCAGTGCAAAGATGGGGGATCAGCCCCAGCATTTT	CSAKMGDQPQHF
TRBD2	TRBJ2-3	TRBV29-1	few	TGCAGCGTTGAAGGGGCGGGGGAGGCAGATACGCAGTATTTT	CSVEGAGEADTQYF
.	TRBJ2-2	TRBV6-1	many	TGTGCCAGCAGTGAACAGCCAACGAACACCGGGGAGCTGTTTTTT	CASSEQPTNTGELFF
TRBD1	TRBJ2-1	TRBV5-1	many	TGCGCCAGCAGCTTGACCGGGACAGACTACAATGAGCAGTTCTTC	CASSLTGTDYNEQFF
.	TRBJ2-3	TRBV5-6	many	TGTGCCAGCAGCCCAGCCGGAACCAGGGTTTCAGATACGCAGTATTTT	CASSPAGTRVSDTQYF
.	TRBJ2-1	TRBV9	few	TGTGCCAGCAGCGTAGATTGGGGGGATGAGCAGTTCTTC	CASSVDWGDEQFF
TRBD2	TRBJ2-3	TRBV4-2	many	TGTGCCAGCAGCCAAGATGCTAGCGGGGGGTTCGTGGGTAGCACAGATACGCAGTATTTT	CASSQDASGGFVGSTDTQYF
.	TRBJ1-1	TRBV10-3	many	TGTGCCATCATGCCGGCAGGGGAGAAAGCTTTCTTT	CAIMPAGEKAFF
.	TRBJ2-3	TRBV24-1	.	TGTGCCACCAGTGATTCTAGCGAAGATACGCAGTATTTT	CATSDSSEDTQYF
TRBD1	TRBJ1-2	TRBV6-2/TRBV6-3	.	TGTGCCAGCAGATCAGGACAGGGAAGAGGCTACACCTTC	CASRSGQGRGYTF
.	TRBJ1-1	TRBV6-6	.	TGTGCCAGCAGCCAACAGGCGCCTTACCTGAACACTGAAGCTTTCTTT	CASSQQAPYLNTEAFF
TRBD1	TRBJ1-1	TRBV29-1	many	TGCAGCGGGGTAGAGGGGGCTGGAGCTTTCTTT	CSGVEGAGAFF
TRBD1	TRBJ1-1	TRBV27	few	TGTGCCAGCAGTCCTGCCGGGACAGGGGGCTTCGCGGAAGCTTTCTTT	CASSPAGTGGFAEAFF
.	TRBJ1-1	TRBV20-1	.	TGCAGTGTTCGGGAACGGTCCACTGAAGCTTTCTTT	CSVRERSTEAFF
.	TRBJ1-5	TRBV6-5	few	TGTGCCAGCAGTTACGGTCAGGGAACAGGTCAGCCCCAGCATTTT	CASSYGQGTGQPQHF